This is a list of T cell receptor beta chains from one sample in a study of vaccination effects on CD4 cells after COVID-19. Sequencing was performed with immunoSEQ multiplex PCR; in TCRdb, only in-frame clones are kept and a portion is missing. In the table there are about 33,000 clones, roughly four fifths of which are singletons. The antigens for these receptors are not known. The specimen was CD4+ T cells from PBMCs cultured with HCoV-NL63 spike peptides, collected after COVID-19 vaccination. Receptor source: a human donor who received a COVID-19 vaccine. Some clones in this sample may be carry-over from other donors' samples. Both conserved end residues are part of each CDR3. D genes are given only for firm matches. Size values are once, few and many counts, or a class for expanded clones, and some rows have none.

NA	TRBV6-9	NA	TRBJ2-1	15	TGTGCCAGCAGTTATTGGGATACAGGGCGGAATGAGCAGTTCTTC	CASSYWDTGRNEQFF
NA	TRBV30	NA	TRBJ2-3	14	TGTGCCTGGAGTGTAACCGGGATCTTGGATACGCAGTATTTT	CAWSVTGILDTQYF
NA	TRBV21-1	NA	TRBJ2-6	17	TGTGCCAGCAGCGCCCGGGACAGGTGGACTGGGGCCAACGTCCTGACTTTC	CASSARDRWTGANVLTF
NA	TRBV2	TRBD2	TRBJ2-3	20	TGTGCCAGCAGTGAACGGGCTAGCGGGGAAGGATATTTGGGCACAGATACGCAGTATTTT	CASSERASGEGYLGTDTQYF
NA	TRBV19	NA	TRBJ2-3	12	TGTGCCAGTAGTACATATCCAGATACGCAGTATTTT	CASSTYPDTQYF
NA	TRBV4-1	TRBD1	TRBJ2-1	16	TGCGCCAGCAGCCAAAGAGACAGGGGAGAGTACAATGAGCAGTTCTTC	CASSQRDRGEYNEQFF
NA	TRBV4-1	TRBD1	TRBJ2-5	14	TGCGCCAGCAGCCGCCCGACAGGGCGAGAGACCCAGTACTTC	CASSRPTGRETQYF
NA	TRBV5-1	TRBD2	TRBJ2-1	16	TGCGCCAGCAGCCGAGGGGACGGGGGGGCCTTCGATGAGCAGTTCTTC	CASSRGDGGAFDEQFF
NA	TRBV19	TRBD2	TRBJ2-5	14	TGTGCCAGTGCCCCGATGGCGGGGGTAGAGACCCAGTACTTC	CASAPMAGVETQYF
NA	TRBV2	TRBD1	TRBJ2-5	13	TGTGCCACCCGGACAGGGCCTTATGAGACCCAGTACTTC	CATRTGPYETQYF
NA	TRBV5-1	TRBD2	TRBJ2-5	17	TGCGCCAGCAGCCCACGGAATAGCGGGGGGGCTTTAGAGACCCAGTACTTC	CASSPRNSGGALETQYF
NA	TRBV19	NA	TRBJ2-3	16	TGTGCCAGTAGTATAGGGTTACCCTCTAGCACAGATACGCAGTATTTT	CASSIGLPSSTDTQYF
NA	TRBV19	NA	TRBJ2-2	15	TGTGCCAGTAGGACAGGCGGCTTGAACACCGGGGAGCTGTTTTTT	CASRTGGLNTGELFF
NA	TRBV5-5	NA	TRBJ1-1	13	TGTGCCAGCAGCTTCCTATCGAACACTGAAGCTTTCTTT	CASSFLSNTEAFF
few	TRBV5-1	NA	TRBJ2-1	18	TGCGCCAGCAGCTTGGCTGCGGACTTCGAAACCGTCTACAATGAGCAGTTCTTC	CASSLAADFETVYNEQFF
NA	TRBV29-1	TRBD2	TRBJ2-3	14	TGCAGCGTACTAGCGGGGCCCCTTCAAGATACGCAGTATTTT	CSVLAGPLQDTQYF
NA	TRBV9	TRBD2	TRBJ2-2	15	TGTGCCAGCAGCGTAGAGGGTAGCGGGGGTCGGGAGCTGTTTTTT	CASSVEGSGGRELFF
NA	TRBV5-1	NA	TRBJ2-1	16	TGCGCCAGCAGCTTGGGGGGGGGCAGAGGGTGGAATGAGCAGTTCTTC	CASSLGGGRGWNEQFF
few	TRBV9	NA	TRBJ1-1	13	TGTGCCAGCAGCGTAGCTATGGGCACTGAAGCTTTCTTT	CASSVAMGTEAFF
few	TRBV12-3/TRBV12-4	TRBD1	TRBJ1-1	13	TGTGCCAGCAGTAGAGGTCAGGGGGTTGAAGCTTTCTTT	CASSRGQGVEAFF
NA	TRBV2	NA	TRBJ1-5	14	TGTGCCAGCGCCTCCGACAGCAGCAATCAGCCCCAGCATTTT	CASASDSSNQPQHF
NA	TRBV5-4	NA	TRBJ2-5	13	TGTGCCAGCAGCTTGGGGCAGGGAGAGACCCAGTACTTC	CASSLGQGETQYF
once	TRBV5-1	NA	TRBJ2-3	16	TGCGCCAGCAGCTTGTATGGGATAACTAGCACAGATACGCAGTATTTT	CASSLYGITSTDTQYF
NA	TRBV2	NA	TRBJ2-6	15	TGTGCCAGCATGAGACTGGCCTCTGGGGCCAACGTCCTGACTTTC	CASMRLASGANVLTF
NA	TRBV7-9	TRBD1	TRBJ2-2	16	TGTGCCAGCAGCCCAAGGGGACAGGGGACCGCCGGGGAGCTGTTTTTT	CASSPRGQGTAGELFF
NA	TRBV9	TRBD1	TRBJ1-2	13	TGTGCCAGCAGCCCGACAGGGGTGCATGGCTACACCTTC	CASSPTGVHGYTF
NA	TRBV7-2	TRBD2	TRBJ2-3	16	TGTGCCAGCAGCTTAGGTAGCGGGGGGGCCACAGATACGCAGTATTTT	CASSLGSGGATDTQYF
NA	TRBV7-9	NA	TRBJ2-2	15	TGTGCCAGCAGCTTAGTTGGAGCGAACACCGGGGAGCTGTTTTTT	CASSLVGANTGELFF
NA	TRBV27	NA	TRBJ1-3	13	TGTGCCAGCAGTGACCCACCGGGAAACACCATATATTTT	CASSDPPGNTIYF
NA	TRBV19	TRBD2	TRBJ2-1	13	TGTGCCAGTGGTAGCGGGGCCTACAATGAGCAGTTCTTC	CASGSGAYNEQFF
once	TRBV7-2	NA	TRBJ1-6	14	TGTGCCAGCAGTCCCCGGAGGGCCATTTCACCCCTCCACTTT	CASSPRRAISPLHF
NA	TRBV6-4	TRBD2	TRBJ2-1	16	TGTGCCAGCAGTGGGGGACTAGCGGGCGGCTCCGGGGAGCAGTTCTTC	CASSGGLAGGSGEQFF
NA	TRBV2	NA	TRBJ1-5	18	TGTGCCAGCAGTGGATGGCCAGGGAGAAGCTGGGGAGGTCAGCCCCAGCATTTT	CASSGWPGRSWGGQPQHF
NA	TRBV28	NA	TRBJ1-1	16	TGTGCCAGCAGTTCCGGGGACACTCCCTCGAACACTGAAGCTTTCTTT	CASSSGDTPSNTEAFF
NA	TRBV2	TRBD1	TRBJ2-6	16	TGTGCCAGCACCCCCTCGCAGGGGGCTGGGGCCAACGTCCTGACTTTC	CASTPSQGAGANVLTF
few	TRBV7-8	NA	TRBJ1-6	16	TGTGCCAGCAGCCTAAGGTCTGAAGGGAAAGGATCACCCCTCCACTTT	CASSLRSEGKGSPLHF
NA	TRBV24-1	TRBD2	TRBJ2-3	15	TGTGCCACCAGTGATGCGGGGGGCCGCACAGATACGCAGTATTTT	CATSDAGGRTDTQYF
NA	TRBV3-1/TRBV3-2	TRBD1	TRBJ1-2	14	TGTGCCAGCAGCCTACGGACAGGGGGACATGGCTACACCTTC	CASSLRTGGHGYTF
NA	TRBV21-1	NA	TRBJ2-1	15	TGTGCCAGCAGCCGCAGGGACTGTTCCGGCAATGAGCAGTTCTTC	CASSRRDCSGNEQFF
NA	TRBV7-3	NA	TRBJ2-6	19	TGTGCCAGCAGCCTCCACCCGGGGGGGACAGTTAGCCGGGCCAACGTCCTGACTTTC	CASSLHPGGTVSRANVLTF
NA	TRBV5-1	TRBD1	TRBJ1-1	15	TGCGCCAGCAGCGCAACGACAGGGTCGGAGACTGAAGCTTTCTTT	CASSATTGSETEAFF
few	TRBV19	NA	TRBJ2-2	15	TGTGCCAGTAGTTGGTGGGGCTCGGACACCGGGGAGCTGTTTTTT	CASSWWGSDTGELFF
NA	TRBV6-6	TRBD1	TRBJ1-6	14	TGTGCCAGCAGCACGGGACAGTATAATTCACCCCTCCACTTT	CASSTGQYNSPLHF
NA	TRBV6-5	NA	TRBJ1-3	13	TGTGCCAGCTGCGGAGTCTCTGGAAACACCATATATTTT	CASCGVSGNTIYF
NA	TRBV6-5	TRBD1	TRBJ1-5	15	TGTGCCAGCAGTTTGGGACAGGGCAGGAATCAGCCCCAGCATTTT	CASSLGQGRNQPQHF
NA	TRBV6-5	NA	TRBJ1-2	13	TGTGCCAGCAGACGACAGGCTAACTATGGCTACACCTTC	CASRRQANYGYTF
NA	TRBV11-2	NA	TRBJ2-5	15	TGTGCCAGCAGCTTAGTTCCGGTTGGGGAAGAGACCCAGTACTTC	CASSLVPVGEETQYF
NA	TRBV5-1	TRBD1	TRBJ2-6	18	TGCGCCAGCAGCTTGGCCGGGACAGGGGGATCTGGGGCCAACGTCCTGACTTTC	CASSLAGTGGSGANVLTF
NA	TRBV11-1	TRBD1	TRBJ1-1	14	TGTGCCAGCAGCTTGTCCGGGACAGGGGGCAAAGCTTTCTTT	CASSLSGTGGKAFF
NA	TRBV15	NA	TRBJ1-2	12	TGTGCCACCAGGGGCGGGTCCGGAGGCTACACCTTC	CATRGGSGGYTF
NA	TRBV24-1	NA	TRBJ2-5	14	TGTGCCACCAGTGATACGACTAGATTGGAGACCCAGTACTTC	CATSDTTRLETQYF
medium-sized	TRBV6-5	TRBD1	TRBJ1-2	14	TGTGCCAGCAGATCGACAGGGCAAGTCTATGGCTACACCTTC	CASRSTGQVYGYTF